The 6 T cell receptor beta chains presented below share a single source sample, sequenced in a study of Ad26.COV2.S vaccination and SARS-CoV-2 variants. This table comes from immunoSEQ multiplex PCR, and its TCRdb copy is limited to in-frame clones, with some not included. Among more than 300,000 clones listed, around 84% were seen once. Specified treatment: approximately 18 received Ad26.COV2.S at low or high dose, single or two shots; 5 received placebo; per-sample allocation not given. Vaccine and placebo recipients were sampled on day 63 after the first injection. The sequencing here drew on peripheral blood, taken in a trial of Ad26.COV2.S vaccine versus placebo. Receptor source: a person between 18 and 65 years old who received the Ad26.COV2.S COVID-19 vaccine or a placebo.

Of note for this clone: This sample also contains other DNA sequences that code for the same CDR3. The CDR3 region is CASSSDRSGGYTF. CDR3 nucleotides: TGTGCCAGCAGCTCGGACAGGTCTGGTGGCTACACCTTC. The rearrangement links TRBV7-2 to TRBJ1-2, with 7 bases identical to TRBD1. Trimming removed 4 bases from V and 7 bases from J; junction bases left unmatched: 6. The CDR3 consists of 13 residues. The germline gives CDR1 SGHTA, CDR2 FQGNSA.

In DNA, the CDR3 is TGTGCCAGCAGTTCTCTAGACAGCTACCTTCAACCGGACACCTTC. Translation gives CASSSLDSYLQPDTF. V usage is TRBV6-2 or TRBV6-3 and J usage is TRBJ1-2; TRBD1 is a possible D gene (5 bases). V was pared by 4 bases and J by 12 bases, with 24 bases between. This CDR3 has 15 amino acids. Germline V gene lookup returns CDR1 MNHEY and CDR2 SVGEGT.

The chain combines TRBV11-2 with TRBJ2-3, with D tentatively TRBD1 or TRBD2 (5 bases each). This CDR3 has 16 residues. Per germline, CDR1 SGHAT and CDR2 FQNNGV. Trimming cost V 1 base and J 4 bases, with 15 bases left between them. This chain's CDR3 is CASSLVTTLGADTQYF. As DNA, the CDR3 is TGTGCCAGCAGCTTAGTCACTACCCTGGGGGCAGATACGCAGTATTTT. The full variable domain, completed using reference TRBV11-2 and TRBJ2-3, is EAGVAQSPRYKIIEKRQSVAFWCNPISGHATLYWYQQILGQGPKLLIQFQNNGVVDDSQLPKDRFSAERLKGVDSTLKIQPAKLEDSAVYLCASSLVTTLGADTQYFGPGTRLTVL.

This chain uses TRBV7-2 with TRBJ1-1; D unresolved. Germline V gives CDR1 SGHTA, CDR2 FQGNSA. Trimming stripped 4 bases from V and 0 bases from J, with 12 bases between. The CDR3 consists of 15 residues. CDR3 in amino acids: CASSSGPGMNTEAFF. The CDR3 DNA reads TGTGCCAGCAGCTCAGGACCTGGTATGAACACTGAAGCTTTCTTT.

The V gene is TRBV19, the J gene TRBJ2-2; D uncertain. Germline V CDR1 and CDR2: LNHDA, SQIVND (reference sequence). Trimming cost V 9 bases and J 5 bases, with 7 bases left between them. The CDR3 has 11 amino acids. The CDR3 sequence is CASVGTGELFF. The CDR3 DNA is TGTGCCAGCGTCGGAACCGGGGAGCTGTTTTTT.

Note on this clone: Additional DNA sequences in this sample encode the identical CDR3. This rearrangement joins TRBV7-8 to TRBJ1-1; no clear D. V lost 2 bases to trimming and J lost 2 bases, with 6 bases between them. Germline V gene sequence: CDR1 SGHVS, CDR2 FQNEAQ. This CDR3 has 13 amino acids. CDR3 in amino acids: CASSLRGNTEAFF. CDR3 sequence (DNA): TGTGCCAGCAGCTTACGGGGTAACACTGAAGCTTTCTTT.